The T cell receptor (beta chain) described here comes from a study of PD-L1 blockade in urothelial cancer. Overall study: In the patient group, about 85% of the roughly 29 were males with bladder-origin urothelial cancer. Samples of blood were analyzed 3 weeks (second dose) and 6 weeks after treatment start.

Time point defined: peripheral blood 6 weeks after treatment start. Patients' urothelial carcinoma was locally advanced or metastatic. Sampling of each patient yielded between 1 and 8 specimens, collected pretreatment and on-treatment. CDR1 and CDR2 (germline): LNHDA, SQIVND (reference sequence). Trimming took off 3 bases at V and 4 bases at J, with 13 bases between the two ends. The CDR3 extends over 14 amino acids. Sequenced by immunoSEQ multiplex PCR; TCRdb stores in-frame clones only, minus some. The table records roughly 42,000 clones, about 90% of them present only once. The sequencing used PBMCs, collected around atezolizumab (anti-PD-L1) treatment. The V call is TRBV19, the J call TRBJ2-7, with D perhaps matching TRBD2 (5 bases). The TCR was taken from a man in his sixties or seventies with urothelial cancer. DNA for the CDR3: TGTGCCAGTAGTATGACTATTAATTCATACGAGCAGTACTTC. Translating it yields CASSMTINSYEQYF.